Given below is one T cell receptor (beta chain) in context. Its antigen is still unknown. Base quality data are lacking; no much larger clone is found one base away. Each sample was amplified in two independent genomic DNA replicates, using around 550 ng for blood and approximately 1.6 ug for tumor or normal breast. Following the manufacturer's instructions, the ImmunoSeq Intro kit was used to carry out TCRB sequencing on genomic DNA. For absolute quantification, the roughly 32-cycle multiplex PCR included proprietary primers along with spike-in control sequences. Single-end 150-bp reads were used to sequence an 87-bp fragment spanning the CDR3 and the flanking V and J genes. Seven samples, with two replicates for each sample, were multiplexed per lane of an Illumina MiSeq using version 3.0 chemistry. The paper's data handling went like this. The vendor's proprietary pipeline processed the raw data and merged both replicates into a single result for each sample. A clonotype was defined as productive rearrangements that share the same V-gene family, CDR3 amino acid sequence and J-gene segment. Clonality was calculated as 1 minus the normalized Shannon entropy (Pielou evenness) of TCRB abundances. T cell density was estimated as total templates divided by the number of input cells, with the number of input cells inferred from the DNA input amount. Total repertoire diversity and clonality were estimated with Recon using default parameters. Tumor-enriched clonotypes were defined as having over 0.1% abundance in tumor and at least 32-fold higher abundance than in normal breast. What TCRdb holds here is the immuneACCESS table cut down to in-frame rearrangements. Part of the clones is not present; checked against another copy, under half of the missing clones reflect an unresolved V gene, and the others are unexplained. V and J calls and clone size are copied from that table; D and trimming were computed from the DNA. The sample records some 28,000 clones, 75% to 85% of which are singletons. Of the sample, approximately 12% is held by the ten largest clones.

This entry belongs to a study of early stage breast cancer tumors (dated by TCRdb to about 2017). At the level of the whole study: Of the approximately 16 invasive breast tumors, about a dozen were found to be estrogen receptor-positive, progesterone receptor-positive and HER2-negative. Eight of the 12 ER+/PR+/HER2- tumors were invasive ductal carcinomas, while the other four were invasive lobular carcinomas. A read coverage of roughly 10-fold per sample was achieved on average. Across all samples, roughly 2,800,000 templates representing roughly 1 million unique clonotypes were detected.

The study profiled bulk TCR beta-chain repertoires in matched peripheral blood, tumor and adjacent normal breast tissue taken from approximately 15 patients with early-stage breast cancer. Before surgery, whole blood (about 5-10 mL) was collected into EDTA tubes and processed within 2 hours. Ficoll-Paque centrifugation in SepMate-50 tubes was used to isolate peripheral blood mononuclear cells. For storage in liquid nitrogen, PBMCs were cryopreserved as aliquots of roughly 1.9 to 4.5 million cells in approximately 90% FBS with around 10% DMSO. Genomic DNA was extracted with the Qiagen AllPrep DNA/RNA Mini kit. The CDR3 measures 15 amino acids from cysteine to phenylalanine. Just the 45-base CDR3 DNA is kept, in frame starting at base 1. After removal of 0 bases from V and 9 bases from J, the junction retains 7 bases not matched to a gene. Sequences MNHNY (CDR1) and SVGAGI (CDR2) are obtained from the germline V gene (reference sequence).

Overall study results and their limits: Enriched TCRB sequences shared across patients were found to be mostly commonly generated sequences that were unlikely to play an important role in the tumor microenvironment. Chain pairing and functional markers such as CD4, CD8 and FOXP3 were not captured by bulk genomic DNA sequencing of unsorted cells. Repertoires from blood and normal breast were more alike than repertoires from blood and tumor, and in about 85% of the 16 patients, comparing each tissue with blood separated tumor from normal. Tumors showed approximately 2.5-fold higher T cell density and higher clonality than adjacent normal breast tissue. Because the cohort was small, a breakdown by tumor subtype could not be done.

The chain is made from TRBV6-6 and TRBJ1-5; 8 central nucleotides agree with TRBD1. The sample consisted of blood. This clonotype originated in a person between 55 and 69 years old with breast cancer. The CDR3 region has the sequence CASSYSPGQGWPQHF. The DNA sequence reads TGTGCCAGCAGTTACTCACCAGGACAGGGATGGCCCCAGCATTTT.